The source of this TCR beta chain is a study of glioma-infiltrating T cells after dendritic cell vaccination. As for the study in general: Dendritic cell vaccination trial patients had either newly diagnosed or recurrent glioblastoma. Monocyte-derived dendritic cells, cultured approximately 7 days with IL-4 and GM-CSF, were pulsed with autologous tumor lysate. Whole-study results and caveats: Few patients contributed both blood and tumor specimens.

Concerning this clone itself: Its target is not known.

Profiled with immunoSEQ multiplex PCR; TCRdb holds only in-frame clones, not every one. The table has tens of thousands of clones, roughly 84% seen once. Before vaccination, two weeks after the third vaccination, and at progression, PBMC were collected. The clonotype originates from a human donor with glioblastoma. This specimen consisted of blood, obtained before dendritic cell vaccination.

The CDR3 DNA sequence: TGTGCCAGCAGTTTTGGGGGACAGGGTCACTCTGGAAACACCATATATTTT. As protein: CASSFGGQGHSGNTIYF. The chain couples TRBV28 to TRBJ1-3, with 9 bases lining up with TRBD1. Germline V CDR1 and CDR2: MDHEN, SYDVKM. The CDR3 runs 17 residues. Germline trimming cut 3 bases from V and 0 bases from J; bases unmatched to any gene: 6. Based on the CDR3 plus reference TRBV28 and TRBJ1-3, the full variable domain is DVKVTQSSRYLVKRTGEKVFLECVQDMDHENMFWYRQDPGLGLRLIYFSYDVKMKEKGDIPEGYSVSREKKERFSLILESASTNQTSMYLCASSFGGQGHSGNTIYFGEGSWLTVV.